This T cell receptor beta chain was retrieved from a study of blood T cell repertoires in COVID-19. Study-level information: Samples came from the United States, Italy and Spain, spanning acute and convalescent COVID-19. T cells, B-cell-depleted T cells, or PBMCs supplied cDNA or gDNA.

In the original analysis: Nucleated cell counts were estimated from reference gene primer amplification. Clones were read by immunoSEQ multiplex PCR, and TCRdb kept only the in-frame ones, dropping some. From that table come the V and J calls and clone size; the DNA was used to work out D and trimming. The sample holds roughly 50,000 clones, around 80% seen once. This CDR3 is built from 15 residues. Germline V gene lookup returns CDR1 MNHNS and CDR2 SASEGT. J lost 4 bases, V lost 3 bases, and 7 bases had no gene match. Sequencing was performed on peripheral blood. The chain uses TRBV6-1 and TRBJ1-2; TRBD1 matches 8 bases. This TCR was sampled from a man aged 55 to 69 with acute or convalescent COVID-19. CDR3 sequence (DNA): TGTGCCAGCAGTGACACCCGGACAGGGTCCTATGGCTACACCTTC. It is translated as CASSDTRTGSYGYTF.